This T cell receptor beta chain is drawn from a study of shared clonotypes between healthy human individuals. For every subset, genomic DNA was evenly distributed across several immunoSEQ plates. Here immunoSEQ multiplex PCR was the method, and the copy in TCRdb shows in-frame clones only, minus some. The table lists 450,000 to 500,000 clones, around 85% of them singletons. This CDR3 comprises 14 residues. Germline-derived CDR1 and CDR2 are MNHNS and SASEGT. Trimming stripped 7 bases from V and 4 bases from J, with 16 bases between. Only a few counts were recorded for this clone. The chain recombines TRBV6-1 with TRBJ2-5; either TRBD1 or TRBD2 may supply D (5 bases each). Sequencing was performed on PBMCs. The TCR sequence derives from a woman aged 40 to 50 in good health. Some clones in this sample may be carry-over from other donors' samples. CDR3 in amino acids: CASTPGGFSETQYF. The CDR3 coding sequence is TGTGCCAGCACACCTGGGGGTTTCTCAGAGACCCAGTACTTC.